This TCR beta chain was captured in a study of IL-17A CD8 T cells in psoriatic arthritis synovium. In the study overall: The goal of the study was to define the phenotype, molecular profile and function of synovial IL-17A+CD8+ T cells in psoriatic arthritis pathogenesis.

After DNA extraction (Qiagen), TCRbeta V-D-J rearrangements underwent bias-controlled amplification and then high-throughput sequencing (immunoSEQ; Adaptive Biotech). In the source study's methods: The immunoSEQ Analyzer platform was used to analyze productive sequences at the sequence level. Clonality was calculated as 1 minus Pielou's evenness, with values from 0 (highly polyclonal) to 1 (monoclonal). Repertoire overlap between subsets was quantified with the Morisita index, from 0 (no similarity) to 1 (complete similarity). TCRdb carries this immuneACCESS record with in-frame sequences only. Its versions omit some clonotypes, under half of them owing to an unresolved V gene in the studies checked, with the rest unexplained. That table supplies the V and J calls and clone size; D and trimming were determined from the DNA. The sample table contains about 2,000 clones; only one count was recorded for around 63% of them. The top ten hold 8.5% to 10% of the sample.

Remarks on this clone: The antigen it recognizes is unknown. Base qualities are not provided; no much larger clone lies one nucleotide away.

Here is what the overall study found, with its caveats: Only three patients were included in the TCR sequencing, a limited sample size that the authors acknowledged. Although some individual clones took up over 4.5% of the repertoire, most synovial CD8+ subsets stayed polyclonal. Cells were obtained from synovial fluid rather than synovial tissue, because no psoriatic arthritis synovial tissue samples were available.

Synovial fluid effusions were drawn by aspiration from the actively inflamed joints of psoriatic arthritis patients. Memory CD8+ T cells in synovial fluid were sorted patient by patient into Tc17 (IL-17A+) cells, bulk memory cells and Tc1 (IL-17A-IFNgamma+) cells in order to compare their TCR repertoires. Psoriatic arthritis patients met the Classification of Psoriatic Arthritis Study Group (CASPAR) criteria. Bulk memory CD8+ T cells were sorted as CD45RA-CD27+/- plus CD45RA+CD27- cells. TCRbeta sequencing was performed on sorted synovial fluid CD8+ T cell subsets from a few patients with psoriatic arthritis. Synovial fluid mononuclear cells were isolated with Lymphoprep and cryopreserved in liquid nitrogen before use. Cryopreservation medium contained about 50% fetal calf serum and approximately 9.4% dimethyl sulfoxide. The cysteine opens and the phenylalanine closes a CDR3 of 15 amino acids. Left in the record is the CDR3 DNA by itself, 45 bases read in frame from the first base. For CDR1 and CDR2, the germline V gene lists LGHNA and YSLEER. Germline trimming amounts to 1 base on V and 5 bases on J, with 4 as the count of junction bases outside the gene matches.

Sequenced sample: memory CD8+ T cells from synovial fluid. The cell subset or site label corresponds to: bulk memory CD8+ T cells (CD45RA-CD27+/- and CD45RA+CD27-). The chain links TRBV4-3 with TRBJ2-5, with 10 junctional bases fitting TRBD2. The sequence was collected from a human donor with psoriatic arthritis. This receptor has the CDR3 CASSQASGGRETQYF. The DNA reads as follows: TGCGCCAGCAGCCAAGCTAGCGGGGGTCGGGAGACCCAGTACTTC.